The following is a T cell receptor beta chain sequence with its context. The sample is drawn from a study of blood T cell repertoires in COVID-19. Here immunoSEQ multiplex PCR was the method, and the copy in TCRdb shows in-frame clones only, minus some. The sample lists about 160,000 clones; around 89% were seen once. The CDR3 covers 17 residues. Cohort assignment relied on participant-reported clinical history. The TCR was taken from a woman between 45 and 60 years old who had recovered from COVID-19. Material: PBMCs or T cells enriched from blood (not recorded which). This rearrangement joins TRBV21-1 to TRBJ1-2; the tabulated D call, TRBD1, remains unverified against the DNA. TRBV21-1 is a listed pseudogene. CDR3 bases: TGTGCCAGCAGCGGGGGGACAGGGGACCTAACTAACTATGGCTACACCTTC. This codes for CASSGGTGDLTNYGYTF.